The text below deals with one T cell receptor beta chain. The target antigen is unknown. This record belongs to a study of cytotoxic CD8 clonotypes in ibrutinib-treated CLL. Study-wide background: Patients: more than nine relapsed/refractory, approximately 16 treatment-naive, roughly 17 IGHV unmutated. Patients attained some 24 partial and 2 complete responses; at median approximately 64 months, around 15 remained remitted while roughly 12 progressed. Study-wide results and caveats: Clonality went higher at ibrutinib response and then dropped back toward baseline at progression. Relative to age-matched healthy donors, clonality at baseline was higher, and it tracked circulating CD8+ T-cell counts.

Trimming removed 1 base from V and 0 bases from J; junction bases left unmatched: 7. Germline V gives CDR1 SGHTA, CDR2 FQGNSA. The CDR3 spans 17 residues. The protocol was immunoSEQ multiplex PCR, while the TCRdb copy is restricted to in-frame clones and leaves out a portion. This repertoire shows fewer than 150,000 clones, 84% found once; its top ten account for about 3.3%. V is TRBV7-2 and J is TRBJ2-7; 9 bases align to TRBD1. Here the sequenced sample was PBMCs, taken after 24 months of ibrutinib treatment. The sequence came from a human donor with chronic lymphocytic leukemia. The CDR3 DNA reads TGTGCCAGCAGCTTAGGAGGGACAGGGACCAACTCCTACGAGCAGTACTTC. This gives the protein CASSLGGTGTNSYEQYF.